The 27 T cell receptor beta chains reported below all come from one sample, sequenced in a study. TCRdb redid the calling of the RT-PCR reads with MiXCR, one entry per CDR3 protein. The data contain about 700,000 distinct CDR3 sequences, 11% to 15% of them singletons. Sequenced input: memory CD4+ T cells from blood. The receptors here all came from a female donor in good health, serving as a healthy control.

The J gene is TRBJ1-1, the V gene TRBV7-7; TRBD1 aligns across 7 bases. The CDR3 covers 13 residues. Germline V gives CDR1 SSHAT, CDR2 FNYEAQ (reference sequence). V trimming: 5 bases; J trimming: 6 bases; junction bases outside the gene matches: 6. CDR3 sequence: CASSAGTVAEAFF. The DNA of the CDR3 is TGTGCCAGCAGCGCGGGGACAGTAGCTGAAGCTTTCTTT.

This clonotype was seen at least ten times. The chain uses TRBV29-1 and TRBJ2-4, with D hard to call. This CDR3 is built from 15 residues. V shed 3 bases and J shed 0 bases, with 12 bases lying between them. Looked up from germline, CDR1 is SQVTM and CDR2 is ANQGSEA. CDR3 sequence reads: CSVEGWRLAKNIQYF. CDR3 nucleotides: TGCAGCGTTGAGGGTTGGCGGCTAGCCAAAAACATTCAGTACTTC. The full variable domain, in which reference TRBV29-1 and TRBJ2-4 provide the parts outside the CDR3, is SAVISQKPSRDICQRGTSLTIQCQVDSQVTMMFWYRQQPGQSLTLIATANQGSEATYESGFVIDKFPISRPNLTFSTLTVSNMSPEDSSIYLCSVEGWRLAKNIQYFGAGTRLSVL.

For the CDR3, the DNA is TGTGCCAGCAGCGGACGGTTCAATCAGCCCCAGCATTTT. Amino acids: CASSGRFNQPQHF. The gene calls are TRBV7-2 and TRBJ1-5, with unresolved D. Germline values: CDR1 SGHTA, CDR2 FQGNSA. Trimming pared 5 bases from V and 3 bases from J, leaving 8 bases between. CDR3 length equals 13 residues. The whole variable domain, filled in from reference TRBV7-2 and TRBJ1-5, reads GAGVSQSPSNKVTEKGKDVELRCDPISGHTALYWYRQSLGQGLEFLIYFQGNSAPDKSGLPSDRFSAERTGGSVSTLTIQRTQQEDSAVYLCASSGRFNQPQHFGDGTRLSIL.

This clonotype was seen a handful of times. The chain is built from TRBV14 and TRBJ2-4; D possibly uses TRBD1 or TRBD2 (7 bases each). The CDR3 consists of 15 residues. Germline V CDR1 and CDR2: SGHDN, FVKESK. V gave up 4 bases and J gave up 6 bases, with 16 bases separating them. This CDR3 reads CASSPQGGGPNIQYF. The CDR3 DNA is TGTGCCAGCAGCCCTCAGGGGGGGGGCCCAAACATTCAGTACTTC.

The chain uses TRBV28 and TRBJ1-5; D unresolved. The CDR3 sequence is 13 residues long. V lost 8 bases, J lost 7 bases, and 15 bases lay in between. Germline V gives CDR1 MDHEN, CDR2 SYDVKM. In DNA form, the CDR3 reads TGTGCCAGCGTTTTGGGTCGGGTGCAGCCCCAGCATTTT. Amino acid sequence: CASVLGRVQPQHF.

This clonotype was observed many times. The gene calls are TRBV10-3 and TRBJ2-1; no clear D gene. V lost 6 bases and J lost 1, with 16 bases in between. The CDR3 loop spans 16 amino acids. CDR1 and CDR2 (germline): ENHRY, SYGVKD. The CDR3 region is CAIRSLEAQSYNEQFF. CDR3 coding DNA: TGTGCCATCAGATCCCTGGAAGCCCAATCCTACAATGAGCAGTTCTTC.

This clonotype was seen a handful of times. A much larger clone differs from this one at a single base, so this may be a read error. The chain recombines TRBV6-1 with TRBJ2-7; D ambiguous. Trimming shortened V by 6 bases and J by 6 bases, and 9 bases separated the two germline ends. Germline CDR1 MNHNS, CDR2 SASEGT. This CDR3 has 11 amino acids. In DNA, the CDR3 is TGTGCCAGCAGAGAGGACGGCGAGCAGTACTTC. Its protein is CASREDGEQYF.

The chain joins TRBV5-6 to TRBJ2-1; the D gene is possibly TRBD2 (5 bases). CDR1 and CDR2 (germline): SGHDT, YYEEEE. This CDR3 spans 13 amino acids. The ends were cut back, 3 bases at V and 10 bases at J, with 14 bases in the middle. CDR3 bases: TGTGCCAGCAGCTCGAGACTACGATCAGAGCAGTTCTTC. Translating gives CASSSRLRSEQFF. Full variable domain (remainder filled in from reference TRBV5-6 and TRBJ2-1): DAGVTQSPTHLIKTRGQQVTLRCSPKSGHDTVSWYQQALGQGPQFIFQYYEEEERQRGNFPDRFSGHQFPNYSSELNVNALLLGDSALYLCASSSRLRSEQFFGPGTRLTVL.

The chain couples TRBV10-2 to TRBJ1-1; the D is unclear. Germline loops: CDR1 WSHSY, CDR2 SAAADI. The CDR3 spans 13 residues. V was pared by 8 bases and J by 1 base, with 11 bases between. CDR3: CASGVGRNTEAFF. The CDR3 DNA reads TGCGCCAGCGGGGTAGGGAGGAACACTGAAGCTTTCTTT.

This clonotype has a handful of counts. This CDR3 is CANPRDRVPGPSSESSGNTIYF. In DNA form, the CDR3 reads TGTGCCAACCCACGGGACAGGGTCCCCGGACCGTCCTCTGAAAGCTCTGGAAACACCATATATTTT. This chain links TRBV6-4 with TRBJ1-3, with TRBD1 matching over 9 bases. The junction had 28 bases not matched to a gene; V was cut back by 10 bases and J by 0 bases. CDR1 is MRHNA, CDR2 SNTAGT, per germline. The CDR3 covers 22 residues.

This clonotype appeared many times. The genes are TRBV6-2 or TRBV6-3 and TRBJ1-2, with TRBD1 as a possible D gene (5 bases). The germline V gene encodes CDR1 MNHEY and CDR2 SVGEGT. V lost 6 bases to trimming and J lost 5 bases, with 7 bases between them. The CDR3 totals 11 residues. CDR3 in DNA: TGTGCCAGCAGCTCAGGGTATGGCTACACCTTC. Residues: CASSSGYGYTF.

This clonotype was recorded many times. The chain links TRBV18 to TRBJ1-5; the D is unclear. The CDR3 extends over 16 amino acids. CDR1 is KGHSH, CDR2 LQKENI, per germline. The ends were cut back, 3 bases at V and 6 bases at J, with 18 bases in the middle. CDR3 coding DNA: TGTGCCAGCTCACCCTCGCCCTCTTCGGGTGGTCAGCCCCAGCATTTT. This translates into CASSPSPSSGGQPQHF. The full variable domain, completed using reference TRBV18 and TRBJ1-5, is NAGVMQNPRHLVRRRGQEARLRCSPMKGHSHVYWYRQLPEEGLKFMVYLQKENIIDESGMPKERFSAEFPKEGPSILRIQQVVRGDSAAYFCASSPSPSSGGQPQHFGDGTRLSIL.

This clonotype appeared a few times. The chain combines TRBV27 with TRBJ2-1, with 14 bases aligning to TRBD2. Trimming cost V 6 bases and J 9 bases; bases outside gene matches: 10. The CDR3 totals 16 residues. The V gene's germline CDR1 is MNHEY and CDR2 SMNVEV (reference sequence). In nucleotides, the CDR3 is TGTGCCAGCAGCGTCCGACTAGCGGGGGGGCGGAGTGAGCAGTTCTTC. Its protein product is CASSVRLAGGRSEQFF.

This clonotype occurred a few times. The chain combines TRBV7-2 with TRBJ1-6, with D unclear. Trimming removed 1 base at V and 8 bases at J, with 9 bases between. Germline V lookup: CDR1 SGHTA, CDR2 FQGNSA. This CDR3 has 14 amino acids. CDR3 region: CASSLVFRDSPLHF. DNA for the CDR3: TGTGCCAGCAGCTTAGTATTCCGAGATTCACCCCTCCACTTT.

The chain is built from TRBV5-6 and TRBJ1-2; D is possibly TRBD1 (6 bases). CDR1 and CDR2 from the germline V gene are SGHDT and YYEEEE. Trimming removed 4 bases from V and 3 bases from J, with 16 bases in between. The CDR3 loop spans 15 amino acids. The CDR3 DNA sequence: TGTGCCAGCAGCCCCTCCCCCGGGGGCGACTATGGCTACACCTTC. Translation: CASSPSPGGDYGYTF.

V is TRBV9 and J is TRBJ2-2, with 11 bases aligning to TRBD2. Germline trimming cut 0 bases from V and 3 bases from J; bases unmatched to any gene: 10. The CDR3 extends over 19 amino acids. CDR1 is SGDLS and CDR2 is YYNGEE in the germline V gene. CDR3 in amino acids: CASSVALVGLAEHTGELFF. In DNA, the CDR3 is TGTGCCAGCAGCGTAGCTTTGGTGGGACTAGCGGAGCACACCGGGGAGCTGTTTTTT.

The rearrangement uses TRBV20-1 and TRBJ1-2; tentative D call: TRBD1 (6 bases). Germline V gene data show CDR1 as DFQATT and CDR2 as SNEGSKA (reference sequence). CDR3 length: 16 residues. Trimming took 1 base from V and 8 from J, leaving 23 bases between them. Written as DNA, the CDR3 is TGCAGTGCTAGAGGGGGGCAGGGTGAGGTATATGGGGGCTACACCTTC. Translation: CSARGGQGEVYGGYTF.

The V and J genes are TRBV7-2 and TRBJ2-3; 10 bases are shared with TRBD2. Trimming at V came to 3 bases and at J to 6 bases, leaving 12 bases not matched to a gene. The V gene's germline CDR1 is SGHTA and CDR2 FQGNSA. The CDR3 loop spans 17 amino acids. The CDR3 spells CASSFIAGGPTGDTQYF. The CDR3 DNA reads as TGTGCCAGCAGCTTCATAGCGGGAGGCCCAACCGGGGATACGCAGTATTTT.

This clonotype was found many times. The genes are TRBV4-2 and TRBJ1-6; tentatively, D is TRBD1 (6 bases). This CDR3 contains 13 residues. The V gene's germline CDR1 is LGHNA and CDR2 YNFKEQ. Trimming left V 2 bases short and J 10 bases short, with 9 bases between. CDR3 loop: CASSQNRVSPLHF. In DNA, the CDR3 is TGTGCCAGCAGCCAAAACAGGGTATCACCCCTCCACTTT.

A few counts support this clonotype. The chain uses TRBV5-1 and TRBJ1-1, with D possibly being TRBD1 (5 bases). Trimming cost V 1 base and J 4 bases, with 11 bases left between them. Germline-derived CDR1 and CDR2 are SGHRS and YFSETQ. The length of the CDR3 is 14 residues. CDR3 nucleotide sequence: TGCGCCAGCAGCTTGTATGGGACGGCCACTGAAGCTTTCTTT. Its protein product is CASSLYGTATEAFF.

The chain couples TRBV27 to TRBJ2-3; D gene unclear. The germline V and J ends were trimmed by 5 bases and 2 bases, with 11 bases remaining between them. Germline loops: CDR1 MNHEY, CDR2 SMNVEV (reference sequence). The CDR3 is 14 residues long. CDR3 bases: TGTGCCAGCAGTGGGCCACAAGCCACAGATACGCAGTATTTT. This gives the protein CASSGPQATDTQYF.

V usage is TRBV12-3 or TRBV12-4 and J usage is TRBJ2-2; D may match TRBD1 or TRBD2 (7 bases each). Trimming took off 7 bases at V and 6 bases at J, with 15 bases between the two ends. CDR3 size: 14 residues. In DNA, the CDR3 is TGTGCCAGCACCGAGACAGGGAGGGCCGGGGAGCTGTTTTTT. As protein: CASTETGRAGELFF.

On this clonotype: One end of the junction varies from germline; a read error may be responsible. The V call is TRBV12-3 or TRBV12-4, the J call TRBJ1-2; possibly TRBD1 for D (5 bases). This CDR3 contains 14 residues. The CDR3 is CASTATGTLDPISF. The CDR3 DNA sequence: TGTGCCAGCACCGCCACCGGGACGCTCGATCCTATCTCCTTC.

This chain uses TRBV12-3 or TRBV12-4 with TRBJ2-1; D is tentatively TRBD1 or TRBD2 (5 bases each). The CDR3 has 15 amino acids. V lost 7 bases and J 4 bases, leaving 17 bases between the germline ends. CDR3: CASIPGRKLYNEQFF. CDR3 nucleotides: TGTGCCAGCATTCCGGGACGGAAGCTTTACAATGAGCAGTTCTTC.

This clonotype was found a few times. This sequence joins TRBV20-1 and TRBJ2-1; D possibly uses TRBD1 or TRBD2 (5 bases each). This CDR3 comprises 17 residues. CDR1 is DFQATT and CDR2 is SNEGSKA in the germline V gene (reference sequence). V dropped 5 bases and J dropped 0 bases, with 20 bases sitting between them. For the CDR3, the DNA is TGCAGTGCTCGCAAGGGTGGAGTGAGGGGCTCCTACAATGAGCAGTTCTTC. It translates to CSARKGGVRGSYNEQFF.

This clonotype has only a few counts. The V and J genes are TRBV6-1 and TRBJ1-2; no clear D gene. The CDR3 consists of 15 residues. Germline V CDR1 and CDR2: MNHNS, SASEGT. V was trimmed by 0 bases and J by 0 bases, leaving 8 bases between them. CDR3 in amino acids: CASSEAAKANYGYTF. The CDR3 DNA follows: TGTGCCAGCAGTGAAGCTGCCAAAGCTAACTATGGCTACACCTTC.

This clonotype showed up many times. The gene calls are TRBV6-6 and TRBJ2-5, with D perhaps matching TRBD1 (6 bases). This CDR3 spans 15 amino acids. The V gene's germline CDR1 is MNHNY and CDR2 SVGAGI (reference sequence). The V end was cut by 5 bases, the J end by 3 bases, with 16 bases between. CDR3 bases: TGTGCCAGCAGTGGGTTCGGGACAACAAAAGAGACCCAGTACTTC. It encodes CASSGFGTTKETQYF.